One and the same sample provided the 32 T cell receptor beta chains below, sequenced in a study of PD-L1 blockade in urothelial cancer. Only in-frame clones appear in the TCRdb table, and some are missing; sequencing was by immunoSEQ multiplex PCR. The table lists tens of thousands of clones, around 85% of them singletons. The time point here: peripheral blood 6 weeks after treatment start. Sequenced here: PBMCs, sampled around atezolizumab (anti-PD-L1) treatment. The receptors stem from a man aged 50 or older with urothelial cancer.

The J gene is TRBJ2-1, the V gene TRBV27, with 7 positions matching TRBD2. The CDR3 has 15 amino acids. CDR1 is MNHEY, CDR2 SMNVEV, per germline (reference sequence). V shed 5 bases, J shed 7 bases, and the junction held 11 bases outside the gene matches. CDR3 amino acids: CASSPASGTLNEQFF. The CDR3 DNA follows: TGTGCCAGCAGTCCGGCTAGCGGCACTTTAAATGAGCAGTTCTTC.

The chain joins TRBV29-1 to TRBJ2-5; 12 bases line up with TRBD2. The CDR3 totals 15 residues. V shed 3 bases, J shed 5 bases, and the junction held 7 bases outside the gene matches. Germline CDR1 and CDR2: SQVTM and ANQGSEA. This chain's CDR3 is CSVERTSGAGETQYF. DNA of the CDR3: TGCAGCGTTGAGAGGACTAGCGGGGCTGGGGAGACCCAGTACTTC.

The V and J genes are TRBV2 and TRBJ2-7; 10 nucleotides match TRBD2. V dropped 1 base and J dropped 3; count of bases not matched to a gene: 3. This CDR3 has 15 amino acids. Germline values: CDR1 SNHLY, CDR2 FYNNEI. Written as DNA, the CDR3 is TGTGCCAGCAGTGAAGTAGCTAGCGGGAGCTACGAGCAGTACTTC. Encoded protein: CASSEVASGSYEQYF.

This chain joins TRBV7-9 and TRBJ2-7; 12 bases are a match to TRBD2. The ends lost 3 bases at V and 6 bases at J; junction bases unmatched: 6. The CDR3 contains 15 residues. Germline lookup yields CDR1 SEHNR and CDR2 FQNEAQ (reference sequence). The CDR3 DNA reads TGTGCCAGCAGCTTCCCGACTAGCGGGAGCTCCGAGCAGTACTTC. The encoded protein is CASSFPTSGSSEQYF.

The J gene is TRBJ2-7, the V gene TRBV2, with 11 bases identical to TRBD2. Unmatched junction bases numbered 14, after V lost 6 bases and J lost 4 bases. Germline CDR1 SNHLY, CDR2 FYNNEI. This CDR3 has 17 residues. DNA of the CDR3: TGTGCCAGCAGGGAGGGACTAGCGGCTCTATTGGGGTACGAGCAGTACTTC. This sequence encodes CASREGLAALLGYEQYF.

V usage is TRBV9 and J usage is TRBJ2-1; TRBD1 is a possible D gene (6 bases). The germline V gene has CDR1 SGDLS and CDR2 YYNGEE. Between the trimmed V and J ends, which lost 4 bases and 10 bases, there was a span of 9 bases. This CDR3 is 11 amino acids long. Here the CDR3 DNA reads TGTGCCAGCAGCCAGGGGCGAGAGCAGTTCTTC. Protein: CASSQGREQFF. Variable domain in full (rest from reference TRBV9 and TRBJ2-1): DSGVTQTPKHLITATGQRVTLRCSPRSGDLSVYWYQQSLDQGLQFLIQYYNGEERAKGNILERFSAQQFPDLHSELNLSSLELGDSALYFCASSQGREQFFGPGTRLTVL.

The chain employs TRBV15 and TRBJ2-5; D remains unclear. Trimming took 5 bases from V and 5 from J, leaving 12 bases between them. Looked up from germline, CDR1 is LNHNV and CDR2 is YYDKDF (reference sequence). The CDR3 length is 13 residues. As DNA, the CDR3 is TGTGCCACCAGCCGCGACACTGGGGAGACCCAGTACTTC. This sequence encodes CATSRDTGETQYF. Full variable domain (rest looked up from reference TRBV15 and TRBJ2-5): DAMVIQNPRYQVTQFGKPVTLSCSQTLNHNVMYWYQQKSSQAPKLLFHYYDKDFNNEADTPDNFQSRRPNTSFCFLDIRSPGLGDTAMYLCATSRDTGETQYFGPGTRLLVL.

The chain recombines TRBV14 with TRBJ1-5, with 7 nucleotides matching TRBD1. CDR3 length: 13 amino acids. V shed 3 bases and J 9 bases; nucleotides not matched to a gene: 5. Germline CDR1 is SGHDN and CDR2 is FVKESK. The CDR3 is CASSHETGTPQHF. CDR3 coding DNA: TGTGCCAGCAGCCACGAGACAGGGACGCCCCAGCATTTT.

The chain is built from TRBV4-1 and TRBJ2-7; D is uncertain. This CDR3 is 15 amino acids long. From germline, CDR1 is MGHRA and CDR2 YSYEKL. Trimming cost V 1 base and J 7 bases, with 17 bases left between them. The CDR3 spells CASSQVIEIPKEQYF. The CDR3 DNA follows: TGCGCCAGCAGCCAAGTCATTGAGATCCCGAAAGAGCAGTACTTC.

The chain is built from TRBV19 and TRBJ2-3, with D perhaps matching TRBD2 (6 bases). CDR3 length: 15 amino acids. CDR1 and CDR2 (germline): LNHDA, SQIVND (reference sequence). The germline V and J ends were trimmed by 1 base and 2 bases, with 10 bases remaining between them. The CDR3 protein is CASSIVAVTTDTQYF. The CDR3 coding sequence is TGTGCCAGTAGTATAGTAGCGGTTACCACAGATACGCAGTATTTT.

The chain combines TRBV5-1 with TRBJ2-2, with TRBD1 matching 7 bases. J lost 5 bases, V lost 6 bases, and 13 bases had no gene match. This CDR3 spans 16 amino acids. The germline V gene encodes CDR1 SGHRS and CDR2 YFSETQ. The CDR3 DNA sequence: TGCGCCAGCACTGGGACAGTTGGGGTAGGAACCGGGGAGCTGTTTTTT. As protein: CASTGTVGVGTGELFF.

This chain uses TRBV14 with TRBJ2-3, with 8 bases matching TRBD2. Germline V gives CDR1 SGHDN, CDR2 FVKESK. J was trimmed by 7 bases and V by 8 bases; bases with no gene match: 11. The CDR3 is 14 residues long. The DNA of the CDR3 is TGTGCCAGCTACGTCGGCGGGGGGTGTCATACGCAGTATTTT. It codes for CASYVGGGCHTQYF.

The gene calls are TRBV29-1 and TRBJ2-2, with D hard to call. The CDR3 is 12 residues long. V was clipped by 4 bases and J by 7 bases, with 10 bases between them. Germline V gene sequence: CDR1 SQVTM, CDR2 ANQGSEA. CDR3 amino acids: CSVGQMGGELFF. CDR3 bases: TGCAGCGTTGGACAAATGGGCGGGGAGCTGTTTTTT.

CDR3: CSVEGVKGQGAYEQYF. CDR3 DNA: TGCAGCGTTGAAGGGGTCAAGGGACAGGGAGCCTACGAGCAGTACTTC. The chain links TRBV29-1 to TRBJ2-7, with 9 bases fitting TRBD1. With 1 base clipped from V and 2 bases from J, the junction kept 9 bases outside the gene matches. This CDR3 has 16 amino acids. Per germline, CDR1 SQVTM and CDR2 ANQGSEA.

The J gene is TRBJ2-5, the V gene TRBV19, with D possibly matching TRBD2 (6 bases). The CDR3 length is 15 residues. Germline loops: CDR1 LNHDA, CDR2 SQIVND (reference sequence). The ends were cut back, 2 bases at V and 3 bases at J, with 13 bases in the middle. CDR3 sequence reads: CASSILGGFEETQYF. In DNA form, the CDR3 reads TGTGCCAGTAGTATACTCGGGGGTTTCGAAGAGACCCAGTACTTC. Full variable domain (rest looked up from reference TRBV19 and TRBJ2-5): DGGITQSPKYLFRKEGQNVTLSCEQNLNHDAMYWYRQDPGQGLRLIYYSQIVNDFQKGDIAEGYSVSREKKESFPLTVTSAQKNPTAFYLCASSILGGFEETQYFGPGTRLLVL.

The chain joins TRBV11-2 to TRBJ2-2; TRBD2 matches at 9 bases. V shed 0 bases, J shed 4 bases, and the junction held 9 bases outside the gene matches. The CDR3 contains 18 residues. Germline V gene sequence: CDR1 SGHAT, CDR2 FQNNGV. Here the CDR3 reads CASSLDGEASGITGELFF. Here the CDR3 DNA reads TGTGCCAGCAGCTTAGATGGAGAGGCTAGCGGGATCACCGGGGAGCTGTTTTTT.

The chain recombines TRBV5-5 with TRBJ1-1, with 8 nucleotides matching TRBD1. The CDR3 runs to 14 residues. Trimming took 4 bases from V and 3 from J; bases not matched to a gene: 5. Germline V gives CDR1 SGHKS, CDR2 YYEKEE (reference sequence). This CDR3 reads CASSQGQGDTEAFF. CDR3 DNA sequence: TGTGCCAGCAGCCAAGGACAGGGAGACACTGAAGCTTTCTTT.

This sequence joins TRBV5-1 and TRBJ2-4; possible D gene TRBD1, 5 bases. This CDR3 comprises 14 residues. Trimming shortened V by 0 bases and J by 8 bases, and 12 bases separated the two germline ends. Looked up from germline, CDR1 is SGHRS and CDR2 is YFSETQ. CDR3 coding DNA: TGCGCCAGCAGCTTGGCCATGGCCAGGGACATTCAGTACTTC. It is translated as CASSLAMARDIQYF. Together with reference TRBV5-1 and TRBJ2-4, the CDR3 gives the full variable domain: KAGVTQTPRYLIKTRGQQVTLSCSPISGHRSVSWYQQTPGQGLQFLFEYFSETQRNKGNFPGRFSGRQFSNSRSEMNVSTLELGDSALYLCASSLAMARDIQYFGAGTRLSVL.

This clone was detected a few times. The chain carries TRBV4-3 and TRBJ2-1; TRBD2 matches 11 bases. Trimming at V came to 3 bases and at J to 13 bases, leaving 17 bases not matched to a gene. CDR1 is LGHNA, CDR2 YSLEER, per germline. The CDR3 runs to 17 residues. CDR3 loop: CASSHTAGTSGKEGQFF. The DNA of the CDR3 is TGCGCCAGCAGCCACACTGCCGGGACTAGCGGAAAGGAAGGACAGTTCTTC.

This chain joins TRBV2 and TRBJ1-1; no reliable D call. Germline-derived CDR1 and CDR2 are SNHLY and FYNNEI. V lost 5 bases to trimming and J lost 1 base, with 8 bases between them. This CDR3 contains 13 residues. The CDR3: CASSKEGNTEAFF. The CDR3 DNA sequence: TGTGCCAGCAGTAAGGAGGGGAACACTGAAGCTTTCTTT. The full variable domain, completed using reference TRBV2 and TRBJ1-1, is EPEVTQTPSHQVTQMGQEVILRCVPISNHLYFYWYRQILGQKVEFLVSFYNNEISEKSEIFDDQFSVERPDGSNFTLKIRSTKLEDSAMYFCASSKEGNTEAFFGQGTRLTVV.

The V gene is TRBV21-1, the J gene TRBJ1-1; the table assigns TRBD1, which was not confirmed against the DNA. TRBV21-1 is noted as a pseudogene. The CDR3 sequence is 19 residues long. For the CDR3, the DNA is TGTGCCAGCAGCAAAGTGACACAGGGACGGAGCTATATGAACACTGAAGCTTTCTTT. It translates to CASSKVTQGRSYMNTEAFF.

The chain couples TRBV6-1 to TRBJ1-2; D is uncertain. Trimming left V 2 bases short and J 1 base short, with 11 bases between. This CDR3 is built from 15 residues. Germline CDR1 MNHNS, CDR2 SASEGT. The CDR3 region is CASSEIQILNYGYTF. Here the CDR3 DNA reads TGTGCCAGCAGTGAAATCCAGATCCTTAACTATGGCTACACCTTC.

This chain connects TRBV5-6 to TRBJ2-7, with 11 bases aligning to TRBD2. V lost 4 bases and J lost 12; bases outside the gene matches: 12. Germline CDR1 SGHDT, CDR2 YYEEEE. There are 14 residues in the CDR3. The DNA of the CDR3 is TGTGCCAGCAGCCAACGACTAGCGGGGAGGGTGATGTACTTC. It is translated as CASSQRLAGRVMYF.

The chain carries TRBV27 and TRBJ2-3; 8 bases fit TRBD2. The CDR3 extends over 17 amino acids. Germline trimming cut 7 bases from V and 0 bases from J; bases unmatched to any gene: 12. Germline V gives CDR1 MNHEY, CDR2 SMNVEV (reference sequence). The CDR3 region is CASKRAGARRSTDTQYF. CDR3 DNA sequence: TGTGCCAGCAAAAGAGCGGGAGCGCGTCGAAGCACAGATACGCAGTATTTT.

The CDR3, as DNA: TGTGCCAGTAGTAGAGACAGGGGACCCTACGAGCAGTACTTC. This encodes CASSRDRGPYEQYF. The chain employs TRBV19 and TRBJ2-7; 8 bases fit TRBD1. V was clipped by 4 bases and J by 2 bases; unmatched bases: 4. This CDR3 region has 14 residues. Germline values: CDR1 LNHDA, CDR2 SQIVND (reference sequence).

The rearrangement uses TRBV6-6 and TRBJ2-7; 8 bases line up with TRBD1. The V gene's germline CDR1 is MNHNY and CDR2 SVGAGI (reference sequence). V was clipped by 0 bases and J by 6 bases; unmatched bases: 4. The CDR3 is 14 residues long. The CDR3 spells CASSYSGQGAEQYF. CDR3 nucleotide sequence: TGTGCCAGCAGTTACTCGGGCCAGGGGGCCGAGCAGTACTTC.

This chain joins TRBV30 and TRBJ2-7; TRBD1 aligns across 10 bases. The CDR3 totals 14 residues. Germline V gene sequence: CDR1 GTSNPN, CDR2 SVGIG (reference sequence). Losses at the gene ends were 7 bases for V and 0 bases for J; bases not matched to a gene: 6. The CDR3 sequence is CASRGTGDSYEQYF. The CDR3, as DNA: TGTGCCTCGCGGGGGACAGGGGACTCCTACGAGCAGTACTTC.

V usage is TRBV27 and J usage is TRBJ2-5; 10 bases align to TRBD2. CDR1 and CDR2 from the germline V gene are MNHEY and SMNVEV (reference sequence). The CDR3 is 15 residues long. J gave up 5 bases and V 3 bases, and 6 bases lay outside the gene matches. Here the CDR3 DNA reads TGTGCCAGCAGTTTGGGGACTAGCGAAGCGGAGACCCAGTACTTC. The encoded protein is CASSLGTSEAETQYF.

The chain is built from TRBV30 and TRBJ2-2; the D is unclear. CDR1 is GTSNPN, CDR2 SVGIG, per germline (reference sequence). V lost 2 bases and J 6 bases, leaving 4 bases between the germline ends. The CDR3 is 11 amino acids. DNA for the CDR3: TGTGCCTGGAGTCCGGCCGGGGAGCTGTTTTTT. The encoded protein is CAWSPAGELFF.

V is TRBV18 and J is TRBJ2-5; TRBD1 might be the D (5 bases). The germline gives CDR1 KGHSH, CDR2 LQKENI. Trimming shortened V by 5 bases and J by 5 bases, and 18 bases separated the two germline ends. The CDR3 consists of 15 residues. CDR3 in DNA: TGTGCCAGCTCAGACTTGCAGGGATGGACGGAGACCCAGTACTTC. It yields the protein CASSDLQGWTETQYF.

This rearrangement joins TRBV5-5 to TRBJ2-1; maybe TRBD1 (5 bases). Germline V gene sequence: CDR1 SGHKS, CDR2 YYEKEE (reference sequence). The length of the CDR3 is 13 residues. Trimming took off 2 bases at V and 7 bases at J, with 10 bases between the two ends. The CDR3 DNA is TGTGCCAGCAGCTTCCCAGGGCTGAATGAGCAGTTCTTC. Protein: CASSFPGLNEQFF.

This chain links TRBV7-2 with TRBJ2-4, with D tentatively TRBD2 (5 bases). V was shortened by 4 bases and J by 6 bases, with 16 bases between the two germline ends. CDR1 and CDR2 (germline): SGHTA, FQGNSA. The CDR3 has 15 amino acids. This CDR3 is CASSSGWGKGNIQYF. The CDR3 nucleotides are TGTGCCAGCAGCTCGGGGTGGGGTAAGGGAAACATTCAGTACTTC.